This T cell receptor (beta chain) originates from a study of blood T cell repertoires in COVID-19. Across the whole study: The analysed material was cDNA or gDNA that came from T cells, B-cell-depleted T cells, or PBMCs.

Per the original methods: Researchers report that nucleated cell counts were estimated from reference gene primer amplification. Sequencing was performed with immunoSEQ multiplex PCR; in TCRdb, only in-frame clones are kept and a portion is missing. Clone size and V and J calls were adopted from that table, with D and trimming inferred from the DNA. This sample carries more than 200,000 clones, approximately 83% of them seen once, and the ten largest clones take about 8.9%. This CDR3 has 19 amino acids. V shed 0 bases, J shed 1 base, and the junction held 12 bases outside the gene matches. Germline CDR1 LGHNA, CDR2 YNFKEQ.

The clonotype was recovered from a man older than 75 with acute or convalescent COVID-19. The chain is built from TRBV4-2 and TRBJ2-7; the match to TRBD2 covers 10 bases. Sequencing was done on a sample of peripheral blood. The CDR3 nucleotides are TGTGCCAGCAGCCAAGAGGCGTGGACGGGAGCGGGAGGGTCCTACGAGCAGTACTTC. It translates to CASSQEAWTGAGGSYEQYF.